These 26 T cell receptor beta chains were sequenced from one sample in a study of blood T cell dynamics during melanoma immunotherapy. Clones were read by immunoSEQ multiplex PCR, and TCRdb kept only the in-frame ones, dropping some. This table has about 19,000 clones, about 85% appearing once. The time point here: week 3, after first cycle of checkpoint inhibitor. Sample: blood, taken from a patient treated with checkpoint blockade. Receptors were obtained from a human donor with melanoma.

CDR3 region: CASSGDRHNEQFF. The CDR3 DNA is TGTGCCAGCAGTGGCGATCGTCACAATGAGCAGTTCTTC. The chain is built from TRBV2 and TRBJ2-1, with D unclear. The CDR3 has 13 residues. Germline CDR1 and CDR2: SNHLY and FYNNEI. V was cut by 4 bases and J by 5 bases, with 9 bases left in between.

The chain couples TRBV18 to TRBJ2-1; tentatively, D is TRBD1 or TRBD2 (5 bases each). Trimming took off 0 bases at V and 6 bases at J, with 12 bases between the two ends. Per germline, CDR1 KGHSH and CDR2 LQKENI. The CDR3 is made up of 15 amino acids. This CDR3 is CASSPPIGDPNEQFF. In DNA, the CDR3 is TGTGCCAGCTCACCACCGATAGGGGACCCCAATGAGCAGTTCTTC.

The DNA of the CDR3 is TGTGCCAGCAGCCAAGACACAGGGACCCTTCGGCATGGCTACACCTTC. Amino acid sequence: CASSQDTGTLRHGYTF. The chain recombines TRBV4-2 with TRBJ1-2; TRBD1 is a possible D gene (6 bases). CDR3 length: 16 residues. The V gene lost 0 bases and the J gene lost 6 bases, with 17 bases spanning the gap. CDR1 LGHNA and CDR2 YNFKEQ come from the germline V gene.

The genes are TRBV6-1 and TRBJ2-7; TRBD1 matches at 9 bases. Trimming cost V 4 bases and J 1 base; bases outside gene matches: 2. This CDR3 has 14 amino acids. Germline CDR1 reads MNHNS; CDR2 reads SASEGT. The CDR3 DNA is TGTGCCAGCAGTGGGGACAGGGAATCCTACGAGCAGTACTTC. The encoded protein is CASSGDRESYEQYF.

The chain employs TRBV6-1 and TRBJ2-7; a possible D gene is TRBD1 (5 bases). V was shortened by 7 bases and J by 2 bases, with 18 bases between the two germline ends. The germline gives CDR1 MNHNS, CDR2 SASEGT. This CDR3 has 15 residues. The CDR3 bases are TGTGCCAGCATGGTTCAAGCAGGGCCAACCTACGAGCAGTACTTC. Its translation: CASMVQAGPTYEQYF.

CDR3 in amino acids: CASSPGPTLHF. The CDR3 DNA sequence: TGTGCCAGCAGTCCAGGACCGACCCTCCACTTT. V is TRBV6-6 and J is TRBJ1-6; D remains ambiguous. The CDR3 length is 11 residues. The V gene lost 5 bases and the J gene lost 14 bases, with 10 bases spanning the gap. Germline lookup yields CDR1 MNHNY and CDR2 SVGAGI (reference sequence).

In its sample, this clone is medium-sized. The chain carries TRBV6-1 and TRBJ2-7; 9 nucleotides match TRBD2. With V trimmed by 0 bases and J by 0 bases, 0 bases remained unmatched. The CDR3 has 15 amino acids. The germline V gene has CDR1 MNHNS and CDR2 SASEGT. Here the CDR3 DNA reads TGTGCCAGCAGTGAAGCTAGCGGGAGCTCCTACGAGCAGTACTTC. Translation: CASSEASGSSYEQYF.

This clone has only a few counts. The chain uses TRBV19 and TRBJ2-7, with 9 bases fitting TRBD1. The CDR3 extends over 13 amino acids. V trimming: 7 bases; J trimming: 6 bases; junction bases outside the gene matches: 7. Germline loops: CDR1 LNHDA, CDR2 SQIVND (reference sequence). The CDR3 DNA sequence: TGTGCCAGTACTCTGACAGGGGGTAGCGAGCAGTACTTC. It encodes CASTLTGGSEQYF.

This chain uses TRBV11-1 with TRBJ2-7; 12 nucleotides match TRBD1. The trim removed 5 bases at V and 5 bases at J, leaving 4 bases unmatched. The CDR3 totals 14 residues. Germline CDR1 SGHAT, CDR2 FQDESV (reference sequence). The CDR3 protein is CASSPGTGGDEQYF. The CDR3 DNA sequence: TGTGCCAGCAGCCCGGGGACAGGGGGCGACGAGCAGTACTTC.

This chain uses TRBV23-1 with TRBJ2-2; no clear D. TRBV23-1 is reported as an ORF; its role is uncertain. Trimming stripped 3 bases from V and 2 bases from J, with 7 bases between. This CDR3 contains 14 residues. CDR3 sequence reads: CASSHTENTGELFF. In DNA, the CDR3 is TGCGCCAGCAGTCACACGGAAAACACCGGGGAGCTGTTTTTT.

The V and J genes are TRBV5-1 and TRBJ1-2; a possible D gene is TRBD1 (5 bases). The V end lost 4 bases, the J end lost 4 bases, and 11 bases lay between the germline ends. This CDR3 region has 13 residues. Germline-derived CDR1 and CDR2 are SGHRS and YFSETQ. CDR3 sequence: CASSRGVGYGYTF. The CDR3 nucleotides read TGCGCCAGCAGCCGGGGGGTAGGCTATGGCTACACCTTC.

This sequence joins TRBV27 and TRBJ1-2; 7 bases map to TRBD1. V gave up 5 bases and J gave up 8 bases; unmatched junction bases: 11. The CDR3 consists of 14 residues. Per the germline V gene, CDR1 is MNHEY and CDR2 is SMNVEV (reference sequence). CDR3 DNA sequence: TGTGCCAGCAGTCAGGAGGCAGGGGGAGGGGGCTACACCTTC. The encoded protein is CASSQEAGGGGYTF.

The J gene is TRBJ1-2, the V gene TRBV27, with 9 nucleotides matching TRBD1. CDR1 is MNHEY, CDR2 SMNVEV, per germline (reference sequence). Unmatched junction bases numbered 13, after V lost 3 bases and J lost 8 bases. This CDR3 is built from 16 residues. CDR3 sequence reads: CASSFRRTGDVEGYTF. CDR3 DNA: TGTGCCAGCAGTTTTAGGAGGACAGGGGACGTCGAGGGCTACACCTTC.

V usage is TRBV5-4 and J usage is TRBJ1-3; TRBD1 matches 8 bases. Trimming at V came to 4 bases and at J to 2 bases, leaving 8 bases not matched to a gene. The CDR3 totals 16 residues. CDR1 SGHNT and CDR2 YYREEE come from the germline V gene (reference sequence). The CDR3: CASSRDGQGPGNTIYF. CDR3 in DNA: TGTGCCAGCAGCCGGGACGGACAGGGTCCTGGAAACACCATATATTTT.

This clone is deemed large (0.1 to 1%). The rearrangement joins TRBV9 to TRBJ1-4; no clear D gene. V was shortened by 0 bases and J by 0 bases, with 12 bases between the two germline ends. CDR1 is SGDLS and CDR2 is YYNGEE in the germline V gene. This CDR3 is built from 17 residues. The CDR3 DNA reads as TGTGCCAGCAGCGTAGAAGGCCTCGGGGCAACTAATGAAAAACTGTTTTTT. Its protein is CASSVEGLGATNEKLFF.

V and J are TRBV5-6 and TRBJ2-5, with D unresolved. The end of the DNA aligns better with TRBJ2-7, so the J call may be wrong. Per the germline V gene, CDR1 is SGHDT and CDR2 is YYEEEE. The CDR3 runs 16 residues. CDR3: CASSREPRFSSYEQYF. As DNA, the CDR3 is TGTGCCAGCAGCCGTGAGCCCAGGTTCAGCTCCTACGAGCAGTACTTC.

Only one count was recorded for this clone. This chain links TRBV19 with TRBJ1-5; maybe TRBD1 (5 bases). Germline values: CDR1 LNHDA, CDR2 SQIVND (reference sequence). The V end lost 3 bases, the J end lost 0 bases, and 24 bases lay between the germline ends. The CDR3 has 20 residues. CDR3 DNA: TGTGCCAGTAGTATCGGGACCCGGGACCATCGATACTATAGCAATCAGCCCCAGCATTTT. Translation: CASSIGTRDHRYYSNQPQHF. Using reference TRBV19 and TRBJ1-5 for the parts outside the CDR3, the full variable domain is DGGITQSPKYLFRKEGQNVTLSCEQNLNHDAMYWYRQDPGQGLRLIYYSQIVNDFQKGDIAEGYSVSREKKESFPLTVTSAQKNPTAFYLCASSIGTRDHRYYSNQPQHFGDGTRLSIL.

The V gene is TRBV10-3, the J gene TRBJ2-7, with TRBD1 identical over 12 bases. The V and J ends lost 0 bases and 6 bases, in that order; junction bases with no gene match: 3. CDR3 length: 15 amino acids. CDR1 and CDR2 from the germline V gene are ENHRY and SYGVKD. The DNA of the CDR3 is TGTGCCATCAGTGAGTCGGGACAGGGGGCGGGCGAGCAGTACTTC. Translated, it gives CAISESGQGAGEQYF.

The CDR3 spells CASSQRYGGAGAAETQYF. The CDR3 coding sequence is TGCGCCAGCAGCCAAAGATATGGGGGTGCAGGGGCTGCGGAGACCCAGTACTTC. This chain connects TRBV4-3 to TRBJ2-5; maybe TRBD1 (6 bases). V was pared by 2 bases and J by 5 bases, with 24 bases between. Germline V lookup: CDR1 LGHNA, CDR2 YSLEER. CDR3 length equals 18 residues.

J is TRBJ2-1 and V is TRBV7-2; 8 bases line up with TRBD2. The CDR3 contains 17 residues. Germline-derived CDR1 and CDR2 are SGHTA and FQGNSA. The V gene end was trimmed by 4 bases and the J gene end by 7 bases; junction bases not matched to a gene: 15. The chain's CDR3 is CASSYTYLAGGLNEQFF. CDR3 nucleotide sequence: TGTGCCAGCAGCTATACCTATTTGGCGGGAGGATTGAATGAGCAGTTCTTC.

The chain employs TRBV5-1 and TRBJ1-2; D not certain. The ends were cut back, 3 bases at V and 2 bases at J, with 20 bases in the middle. The germline V gene encodes CDR1 SGHRS and CDR2 YFSETQ. This CDR3 contains 17 residues. CDR3 residues: CASSSVGLVAQNYGYTF. The CDR3 bases are TGCGCCAGCAGCTCAGTTGGGTTAGTAGCACAAAACTATGGCTACACCTTC.

The V gene is TRBV28, the J gene TRBJ1-1, with TRBD1 identical over 8 bases. Germline CDR1 reads MDHEN; CDR2 reads SYDVKM. There are 16 residues in the CDR3. With V trimmed by 6 bases and J by 0 bases, 9 bases remained unmatched. CDR3 DNA sequence: TGTGCCAGCAGCCAGGGGGCCCTGAACATGAACACTGAAGCTTTCTTT. Its translation is CASSQGALNMNTEAFF.

The chain employs TRBV6-4 and TRBJ1-2; D unresolved. V was clipped by 6 bases and J by 1 base, with 15 bases between them. Germline CDR1 reads MRHNA; CDR2 reads SNTAGT. The CDR3 sequence is 15 residues long. The CDR3 is CASRKRTNDNYGYTF. In DNA, the CDR3 is TGTGCCAGCAGGAAACGTACAAATGATAACTATGGCTACACCTTC.

The chain carries TRBV5-5 and TRBJ2-7, with 9 bases identical to TRBD1. CDR3 size: 16 residues. The germline V gene encodes CDR1 SGHKS and CDR2 YYEKEE (reference sequence). Trimming took 3 bases from V and 4 from J; bases not matched to a gene: 11. The CDR3 bases are TGTGCCAGCAGCTCGAGGCGGACAGGGGAAGGGTACGAGCAGTACTTC. Translating it yields CASSSRRTGEGYEQYF.

This sequence joins TRBV28 and TRBJ2-5, with D possibly being TRBD2 (5 bases). The CDR3 is 13 residues long. The ends were cut back, 3 bases at V and 7 bases at J, with 12 bases in the middle. Germline V gives CDR1 MDHEN, CDR2 SYDVKM. The CDR3 is CASSFGPRGTQYF. CDR3 nucleotides: TGTGCCAGCAGTTTCGGCCCCCGGGGGACCCAGTACTTC.

The rearrangement uses TRBV28 and TRBJ2-1; 7 bases are shared with TRBD1. The V gene end was trimmed by 7 bases and the J gene end by 4 bases; junction bases not matched to a gene: 10. The germline V gene has CDR1 MDHEN and CDR2 SYDVKM. The CDR3 runs 15 residues. This CDR3 reads CASNLGQVRYNEQFF. The CDR3 nucleotides are TGTGCCAGCAACCTCGGACAGGTCAGGTACAATGAGCAGTTCTTC.